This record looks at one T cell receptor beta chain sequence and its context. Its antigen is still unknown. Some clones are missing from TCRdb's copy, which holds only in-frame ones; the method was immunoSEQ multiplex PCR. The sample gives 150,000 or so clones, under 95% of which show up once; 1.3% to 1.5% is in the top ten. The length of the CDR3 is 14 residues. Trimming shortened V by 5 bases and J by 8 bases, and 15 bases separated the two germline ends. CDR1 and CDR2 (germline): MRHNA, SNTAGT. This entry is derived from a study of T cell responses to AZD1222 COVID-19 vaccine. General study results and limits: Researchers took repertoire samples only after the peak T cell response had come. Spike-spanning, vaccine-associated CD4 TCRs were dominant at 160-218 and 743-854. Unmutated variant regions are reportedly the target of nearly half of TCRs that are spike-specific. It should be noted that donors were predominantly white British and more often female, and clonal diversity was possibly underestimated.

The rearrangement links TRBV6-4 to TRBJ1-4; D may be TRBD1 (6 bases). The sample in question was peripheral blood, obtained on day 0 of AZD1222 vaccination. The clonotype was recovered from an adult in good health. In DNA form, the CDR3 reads TGTGCCAGCAGTTACAGGGATGGTGGGGAAAAACTGTTTTTT. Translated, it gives CASSYRDGGEKLFF.